This T cell receptor (beta chain) was profiled in a study of control samples from healthy donors and cancer patients. V lost 5 bases to trimming and J lost 1 base, with 11 bases between them. CDR3 length equals 14 residues. The germline CDR1 and CDR2 sequences are MRHNA and SNTAGT. Some clones are missing from TCRdb's copy, which holds only in-frame ones; the method was immunoSEQ multiplex PCR. Among tens of thousands of clones listed, approximately 92% were seen once. The receptor was isolated from a man in his forties with colorectal cancer. This chain joins TRBV6-4 and TRBJ1-2; D gene ambiguous. Sequencing was carried out using PBMCs. As DNA, the CDR3 is TGTGCCAGCAGTCACCTCGGCCTTAACTATGGCTACACCTTC. The encoded protein is CASSHLGLNYGYTF.